The 3 T cell receptor beta chains in this list originate from one sample, sequenced in a study of CD8 T cells in Susac syndrome. A quantity of about 0.5 to 1 ug RNA underwent reverse transcription using random hexamers. TCRdb re-analysed the immunoSEQ multiplex PCR reads in MiXCR, keeping a single row per CDR3 protein. The sample lists 100,000 to 150,000 distinct CDR3 sequences, 90% to 95% occurring once. The sequenced material came from CD4+ T cells from PBMCs. The receptor source for this set is a human donor in good health.

The V and J genes are TRBV4-3 and TRBJ2-7, with 11 nucleotides matching TRBD2. J was trimmed by 2 bases and V by 3 bases; bases with no gene match: 6. Germline V lookup: CDR1 LGHNA, CDR2 YSLEER. This CDR3 contains 16 residues. CDR3 region: CASSQELAGVPYEQYF. CDR3 DNA sequence: TGCGCCAGCAGCCAGGAACTAGCGGGAGTTCCCTACGAGCAGTACTTC.

The V and J genes are TRBV27 and TRBJ2-1, with D perhaps TRBD1 (6 bases). Germline loops: CDR1 MNHEY, CDR2 SMNVEV (reference sequence). The CDR3 contains 16 residues. Between the trimmed V and J ends, which lost 9 bases and 5 bases, there was a span of 23 bases. The CDR3 region is CASRIPGGVGNNEQFF. CDR3 sequence (DNA): TGTGCCAGTCGTATTCCTGGGGGCGTCGGAAACAATGAGCAGTTCTTC.

The chain has TRBV7-2 and TRBJ1-1; D is ambiguous. The germline V and J ends were trimmed by 5 bases and 2 bases, with 9 bases remaining between them. Germline CDR1 reads SGHTA; CDR2 reads FQGNSA. This CDR3 is 13 amino acids long. The chain's CDR3 is CASSPLANTEAFF. As DNA, the CDR3 is TGTGCCAGCAGCCCCTTGGCAAACACTGAAGCTTTCTTT.